The entry below gives a single T cell receptor beta chain sequence along with its context. As processed by the authors: Estimated nucleated cell counts came from reference gene primer amplification. The data were produced by immunoSEQ multiplex PCR, yet TCRdb's version contains in-frame clones alone and is incomplete. V and J calls and clone size follow that table, whereas D and trimming were derived from the DNA. In the table there are 150,000 to 200,000 clones, roughly 85% of which are singletons. The sample is drawn from a study of blood T cell repertoires in COVID-19. About the study: The samples span acute and convalescent COVID-19 from the United States, Italy and Spain. From T cells, B-cell-depleted T cells, or PBMCs came the material, which was cDNA or gDNA.

V shed 4 bases and J shed 4 bases, with 17 bases lying between them. Germline CDR1 reads SGHTS; CDR2 reads YDEGEE. The CDR3 consists of 15 residues. The sequence was collected from a man in his 60s with active or convalescent COVID-19. Sequenced input: peripheral blood. The chain uses TRBV5-8 and TRBJ1-2; D is perhaps TRBD1 (6 bases). The CDR3 region has the DNA TGTGCCAGCAGCCGTATTTTAACAGGGAGCTATGGCTACACCTTC. Translating it yields CASSRILTGSYGYTF.